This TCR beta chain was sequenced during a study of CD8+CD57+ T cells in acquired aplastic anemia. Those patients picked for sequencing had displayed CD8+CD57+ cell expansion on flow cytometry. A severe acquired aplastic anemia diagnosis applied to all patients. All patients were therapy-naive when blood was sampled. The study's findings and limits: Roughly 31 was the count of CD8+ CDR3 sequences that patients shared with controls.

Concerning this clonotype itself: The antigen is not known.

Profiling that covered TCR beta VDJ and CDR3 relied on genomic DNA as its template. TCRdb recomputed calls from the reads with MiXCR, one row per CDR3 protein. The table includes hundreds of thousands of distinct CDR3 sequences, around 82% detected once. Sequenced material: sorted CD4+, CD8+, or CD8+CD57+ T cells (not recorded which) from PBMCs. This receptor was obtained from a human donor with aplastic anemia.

CDR3 loop: CASSLVGRGEQYF. DNA of the CDR3: TGTGCCAGCAGCTTAGTGGGCAGGGGCGAGCAGTACTTC. The V and J genes are TRBV7-8 and TRBJ2-7, with D possibly matching TRBD1 (6 bases). The CDR3 loop spans 13 amino acids. Germline CDR1 SGHVS, CDR2 FQNEAQ. V dropped 1 base and J dropped 6 bases, with 10 bases sitting between them.